The clone carrying this T cell receptor beta chain has more than one count but fewer than ten. This record comes from a study of human T cells and chemical hapten exposure. Study background: Alopecia areata, totalis or universalis affected patients, mainly female.

This CDR3 spans 13 amino acids. V shed 7 bases and J shed 6 bases, with 9 bases lying between them. The germline CDR1 and CDR2 sequences are KGHDR and SFDVKD. Described time point: patch test 1, 2 weeks after DPC sensitization. Noted treatment: therapeutic diphenylcyclopropenone sensitization with weekly scalp DPC. Blood draws came before every patch-test application. TCRdb reprocessed the RACE reads with MiXCR, giving one entry per CDR3 protein. This table holds about 49,000 distinct CDR3 sequences, around a tenth found once. Sequenced material: whole blood, taken in connection with sensitization to the hapten diphenylcyclopropenone (DPC). The chain recombines TRBV24-1 with TRBJ2-6; a possible D gene is TRBD1 (5 bases). This TCR was recovered from a woman in her 50s with alopecia areata. Some clones in this sample may be carry-over from other donors' samples. DNA for the CDR3: TGTGCCACCAGGGGGCGTTCGGCCAACGTCCTGACTTTC. It yields the protein CATRGRSANVLTF.